This T cell receptor (beta chain) is from a study of cytomegalovirus exposure and HLA in healthy donors. The CDR3 loop spans 14 amino acids. V was pared by 4 bases and J by 1 base, with 4 bases of the junction left unmatched. CDR1 and CDR2 from the germline V gene are MGHRA and YSYEKL. 60 Vbeta and 13 Jbeta primers were used in PCR. TCRdb keeps only in-frame clones here, not all; method: immunoSEQ multiplex PCR. This repertoire includes around 36,000 clones. Sequenced: PBMCs. The rearrangement uses TRBV4-1 and TRBJ2-7; 7 bases map to TRBD1. The receptor was isolated from a woman in her thirties in good health and CMV-seropositive. This CDR3 is CASSRDSGSYEQYF. The CDR3 nucleotides are TGCGCCAGCAGCCGGGACAGCGGTTCCTACGAGCAGTACTTC.